Below, 26 T cell receptor beta chains from the same sample are listed, as sequenced in a study of T cell repertoires in cytomegalovirus infection. TCRdb processed the reads anew with MiXCR; each CDR3 protein has one entry. The sample contains under 350,000 distinct CDR3 sequences, more than 8% of which appear only once. Sequenced: PBMCs. The receptors were sampled from a human donor in good health (CMV status not recorded). Some clones in this sample may be carry-over from other donors' samples.

This chain links TRBV11-2 with TRBJ2-7; D ambiguous. Per the germline V gene, CDR1 is SGHAT and CDR2 is FQNNGV. The V end was cut by 4 bases, the J end by 3 bases, with 13 bases between. This CDR3 has 14 amino acids. This CDR3 reads CASSSPPSVYEQYF. CDR3 coding DNA: TGTGCCAGCAGCTCCCCCCCCAGCGTCTACGAGCAGTACTTC.

This clonotype was seen ten or more times. This chain uses TRBV7-9 with TRBJ1-1; 7 bases fit TRBD1. Unmatched junction bases numbered 9, after V lost 5 bases and J lost 6 bases. This CDR3 comprises 14 residues. Germline CDR1 and CDR2: SEHNR and FQNEAQ (reference sequence). DNA for the CDR3: TGTGCCAGCAGCCCCCTTCGGGGACAGCCTGAAGCTTTCTTT. It specifies CASSPLRGQPEAFF.

The J gene is TRBJ2-1, the V gene TRBV7-3, with D possibly being TRBD2 (5 bases). V lost 4 bases and J lost 5, with 15 bases in between. The CDR3 has 15 amino acids. From germline, CDR1 is SGHTA and CDR2 FQGTGA. For the CDR3, the DNA is TGTGCCAGCAGCTCCCGAGGTCGGGGTGACAATGAGCAGTTCTTC. Its translation is CASSSRGRGDNEQFF.

This sequence joins TRBV5-3 and TRBJ2-1; tentative D call: TRBD2 (6 bases). TRBV5-3 is an ORF, and what it does is uncertain. CDR3 size: 13 residues. V lost 8 bases and J 6 bases, leaving 15 bases between the germline ends. The CDR3 DNA reads as TGTGCCAGCACCGGGGGTTTTGTCAATGAGCAGTTCTTC. Translated, it gives CASTGGFVNEQFF.

This clonotype was picked up a small number of times. V and J are TRBV6-6 and TRBJ1-2, with 7 bases that match TRBD1. The germline V gene encodes CDR1 MNHNY and CDR2 SVGAGI (reference sequence). The CDR3 loop spans 15 amino acids. J lost 5 bases, V lost 7 bases, and 13 bases had no gene match. The CDR3 loop reads CASTPGGGNLYGYTF. The CDR3 DNA is TGTGCCAGCACCCCGGGAGGGGGCAATTTGTATGGCTACACCTTC.

In this sample, this clonotype turned up a few times. The chain is built from TRBV12-3 or TRBV12-4 and TRBJ1-1; D is perhaps TRBD1 (5 bases). This CDR3 contains 16 residues. V was clipped by 5 bases and J by 5 bases, with 21 bases between them. The CDR3: CASSPAARVAGTEAFF. CDR3 coding DNA: TGTGCCAGCAGTCCGGCGGCGAGGGTAGCAGGGACTGAAGCTTTCTTT.

This clonotype was counted between two and nine times. This sequence joins TRBV6-8 and TRBJ2-2; 8 bases match TRBD1. CDR3 length: 14 residues. Germline values: CDR1 MNHGY, CDR2 SAAAGT. Losses at the gene ends were 6 bases for V and 6 bases for J; bases not matched to a gene: 6. CDR3 region: CASRPTGESGELFF. In nucleotides, the CDR3 is TGTGCCAGCAGGCCGACAGGGGAGTCCGGGGAGCTGTTTTTT.

The CDR3 sequence is CASGEGTRTEAFF. The CDR3 nucleotides read TGTGCCAGCGGAGAGGGGACTAGGACTGAAGCTTTCTTT. This chain joins TRBV28 and TRBJ1-1; a possible D gene is TRBD1 (5 bases). The CDR3 has 13 amino acids. The V and J ends lost 8 bases and 5 bases respectively, with 15 bases between them. Germline CDR1 and CDR2: MDHEN and SYDVKM.

This clonotype has more than one count but fewer than ten. The V call is TRBV19, the J call TRBJ2-1, with 12 bases that match TRBD2. Germline lookup yields CDR1 LNHDA and CDR2 SQIVND (reference sequence). V trimming: 0 bases; J trimming: 0 bases; junction bases outside the gene matches: 9. This CDR3 has 20 residues. As DNA, the CDR3 is TGTGCCAGTAGTATAGACCCCGGGACTAGCGGGTTCAGCTCCTACAATGAGCAGTTCTTC. Translation gives CASSIDPGTSGFSSYNEQFF.

This clonotype has ten or more counts. The chain is built from TRBV7-2 and TRBJ2-1, with 7 bases fitting TRBD2. The V gene's germline CDR1 is SGHTA and CDR2 FQGNSA. The V segment lost 2 bases and the J segment 2 bases; nucleotides outside the gene matches: 3. The CDR3 runs to 15 residues. Here the CDR3 reads CASSLLAATYNEQFF. In nucleotides, the CDR3 is TGTGCCAGCAGCTTACTAGCGGCAACCTACAATGAGCAGTTCTTC. Full variable domain (missing parts from reference TRBV7-2 and TRBJ2-1): GAGVSQSPSNKVTEKGKDVELRCDPISGHTALYWYRQSLGQGLEFLIYFQGNSAPDKSGLPSDRFSAERTGGSVSTLTIQRTQQEDSAVYLCASSLLAATYNEQFFGPGTRLTVL.

The CDR3 reads CASSPRDRVLHEKLFF. In DNA, the CDR3 is TGTGCCAGCAGCCCCCGGGACAGGGTGTTGCATGAAAAACTGTTTTTT. This chain connects TRBV7-8 to TRBJ1-4; TRBD1 aligns across 9 bases. V shed 5 bases, J shed 6 bases, and the junction held 10 bases outside the gene matches. CDR1 is SGHVS and CDR2 is FQNEAQ in the germline V gene. The CDR3 length is 16 residues.

This chain uses TRBV11-2 with TRBJ2-3; 13 nucleotides match TRBD2. The CDR3 sequence is 17 residues long. Germline CDR1 and CDR2: SGHAT and FQNNGV. The V and J ends lost 5 bases and 4 bases, in that order; junction bases with no gene match: 9. In DNA, the CDR3 is TGTGCCAGCAGCACCATCACTAGCGGGGGGGCACCAGATACGCAGTATTTT. It is translated as CASSTITSGGAPDTQYF.

This clonotype occurred many times. The chain is built from TRBV12-3 or TRBV12-4 and TRBJ2-5; 10 bases line up with TRBD2. The CDR3 covers 14 residues. With V trimmed by 4 bases and J by 5 bases, 4 bases remained unmatched. CDR3 bases: TGTGCCAGCAGTTCGCCGACTAGCGGGGAGACCCAGTACTTC. Protein sequence: CASSSPTSGETQYF.

This clonotype was found many times. The chain is built from TRBV7-2 and TRBJ2-2, with 12 bases fitting TRBD2. Trimming at V came to 5 bases and at J to 5 bases, leaving 6 bases not matched to a gene. This CDR3 has 16 residues. Germline V lookup: CDR1 SGHTA, CDR2 FQGNSA. The CDR3: CASSKLAGGNTGELFF. Here the CDR3 DNA reads TGTGCCAGCAGCAAACTAGCGGGGGGCAATACCGGGGAGCTGTTTTTT.

This clonotype was counted only a few times. This chain links TRBV20-1 with TRBJ2-5; 8 bases align to TRBD2. This CDR3 region has 17 residues. V lost 6 bases to trimming and J lost 3 bases; unmatched junction nucleotides: 18. Germline values: CDR1 DFQATT, CDR2 SNEGSKA (reference sequence). The CDR3 DNA follows: TGCAGTGCCAAAAGGGCGGGAGGAGGGGGTTTAAAAGAGACCCAGTACTTC. It is translated as CSAKRAGGGGLKETQYF.

This clonotype was seen repeatedly, ten times or more. This rearrangement joins TRBV12-3 or TRBV12-4 to TRBJ2-1; D may be TRBD2 (6 bases). Trimming removed 6 bases at V and 9 bases at J, with 15 bases between. This CDR3 is built from 13 residues. CDR3 amino acids: CASRGTPLPEQFF. In DNA, the CDR3 is TGTGCCAGCAGGGGGACTCCGCTCCCTGAGCAGTTCTTC.

V and J are TRBV20-1 and TRBJ1-1; no definite D call. Trimming removed 0 bases at V and 5 bases at J, with 13 bases between. Per germline, CDR1 DFQATT and CDR2 SNEGSKA (reference sequence). The CDR3 is 14 amino acids. CDR3 DNA sequence: TGCAGTGCTAGAGAGGTGGGAAGAGGGACTGAAGCTTTCTTT. It encodes CSAREVGRGTEAFF.

The CDR3 reads CASSLEGLGPDTQYF. The CDR3 region has the DNA TGCGCCAGCAGCTTGGAGGGACTGGGACCAGATACGCAGTATTTT. The chain combines TRBV5-1 with TRBJ2-3, with D maybe TRBD2 (6 bases). Trimming pared 0 bases from V and 4 bases from J, leaving 12 bases between. Per the germline V gene, CDR1 is SGHRS and CDR2 is YFSETQ. The CDR3 has 15 amino acids.

The genes are TRBV20-1 and TRBJ2-2; TRBD2 matches at 7 bases. With 0 bases clipped from V and 2 bases from J, the junction kept 6 bases outside the gene matches. This CDR3 contains 16 residues. Germline V gives CDR1 DFQATT, CDR2 SNEGSKA (reference sequence). The CDR3: CSAREYQRDNTGELFF. CDR3 coding DNA: TGCAGTGCTAGAGAGTACCAGCGGGACAACACCGGGGAGCTGTTTTTT.

This clonotype was seen a handful of times. V is TRBV20-1 and J is TRBJ1-1; D ambiguous. From germline, CDR1 is DFQATT and CDR2 SNEGSKA (reference sequence). The V end lost 2 bases, the J end lost 10 bases, and 11 bases lay between the germline ends. The CDR3 length is 11 residues. CDR3 DNA: TGCAGTGCTAGACCGCAGGAGAGAGCTTTCTTT. Translation: CSARPQERAFF.

The table lists this clonotype with a few counts. J is TRBJ2-7 and V is TRBV20-1; 12 nucleotides line up with TRBD2. Trimming removed 1 base from V and 3 bases from J; junction bases left unmatched: 4. Germline V gene sequence: CDR1 DFQATT, CDR2 SNEGSKA (reference sequence). The CDR3 is 15 residues long. Here the CDR3 DNA reads TGCAGTGCTAGAGCAGGACTAGCGGGGAACTACGAGCAGTACTTC. Translated, it gives CSARAGLAGNYEQYF.

This clonotype has a handful of counts. The chain combines TRBV6-5 with TRBJ1-1; D is uncertain. The V gene lost 8 bases and the J gene lost 6 bases, with 22 bases spanning the gap. There are 15 residues in the CDR3. Germline CDR1 and CDR2: MNHEY and SVGAGI. This chain's CDR3 is CASSNLGRGRAEAFF. Written as DNA, the CDR3 is TGTGCCAGCTCCAATCTTGGCCGGGGTAGGGCTGAAGCTTTCTTT.

This clonotype was counted between two and nine times. The chain joins TRBV7-3 to TRBJ2-1; 8 bases are shared with TRBD2. Germline values: CDR1 SGHTA, CDR2 FQGTGA. The CDR3 covers 16 residues. J lost 7 bases, V lost 3 bases, and 11 bases had no gene match. This CDR3 is CASSLVAGSSRNEQFF. CDR3 bases: TGTGCCAGCAGCTTGGTAGCGGGGAGTAGTAGGAATGAGCAGTTCTTC.

This clonotype was seen many times. The J gene is TRBJ1-5, the V gene TRBV7-2; D is unclear. The germline CDR1 and CDR2 sequences are SGHTA and FQGNSA. CDR3 length equals 13 residues. V was pared by 1 base and J by 3 bases, with 4 bases between. This CDR3 reads CASSLGYNQPQHF. DNA of the CDR3: TGTGCCAGCAGCTTAGGTTACAATCAGCCCCAGCATTTT.

This clonotype was seen many times. The J gene is TRBJ1-6, the V gene TRBV7-2; possible D gene TRBD1, 6 bases. CDR1 is SGHTA and CDR2 is FQGNSA in the germline V gene. Trimming pared 8 bases from V and 8 bases from J, leaving 19 bases between. The CDR3 is made up of 15 amino acids. CDR3 residues: CASGRTGKEDSPLHF. The DNA for the CDR3 is TGTGCCAGCGGCCGTACAGGGAAAGAAGATTCACCCCTCCACTTT.

Here the CDR3 DNA reads TGTGCCAGCGCCCCCGGTGGGGAGAGCTCTGGAAACACCATATATTTT. Residues: CASAPGGESSGNTIYF. The chain has TRBV25-1 and TRBJ1-3; D gene unclear. This CDR3 region has 16 residues. Between the trimmed V and J ends, which lost 8 bases and 0 bases, there was a span of 17 bases. Looked up from germline, CDR1 is MGHDK and CDR2 is SYGVNS.